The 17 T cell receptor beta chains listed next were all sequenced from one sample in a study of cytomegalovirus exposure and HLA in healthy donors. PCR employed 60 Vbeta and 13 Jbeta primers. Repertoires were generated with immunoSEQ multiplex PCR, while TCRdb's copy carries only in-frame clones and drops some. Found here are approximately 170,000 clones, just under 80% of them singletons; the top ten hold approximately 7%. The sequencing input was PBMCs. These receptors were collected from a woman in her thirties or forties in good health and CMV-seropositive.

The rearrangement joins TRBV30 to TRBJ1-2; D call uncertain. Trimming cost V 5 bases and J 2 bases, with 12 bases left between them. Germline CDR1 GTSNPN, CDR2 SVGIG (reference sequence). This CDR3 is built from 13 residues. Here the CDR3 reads CAWASEVNYGYTF. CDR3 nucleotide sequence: TGTGCCTGGGCCTCAGAAGTAAACTATGGCTACACCTTC. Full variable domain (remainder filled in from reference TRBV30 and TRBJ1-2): SQTIHQWPATLVQPVGSPLSLECTVEGTSNPNLYWYRQAAGRGLQLLFYSVGIGQISSEVPQNLSASRPQDRQFILSSKKLLLSDSGFYLCAWASEVNYGYTFGSGTRLTVV.

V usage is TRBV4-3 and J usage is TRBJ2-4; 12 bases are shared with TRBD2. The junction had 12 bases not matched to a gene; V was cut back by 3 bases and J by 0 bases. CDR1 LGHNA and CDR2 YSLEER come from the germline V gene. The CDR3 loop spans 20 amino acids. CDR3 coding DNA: TGCGCCAGCAGCCACATGACTAGCGGGGGCCCCCGCCCAGCCAAAAACATTCAGTACTTC. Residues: CASSHMTSGGPRPAKNIQYF.

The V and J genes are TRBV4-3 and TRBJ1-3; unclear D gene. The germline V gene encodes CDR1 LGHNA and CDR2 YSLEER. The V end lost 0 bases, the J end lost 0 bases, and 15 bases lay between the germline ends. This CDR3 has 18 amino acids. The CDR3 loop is CASSQDSGGIGSGNTIYF. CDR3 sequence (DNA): TGCGCCAGCAGCCAAGATTCCGGAGGGATCGGCTCTGGAAACACCATATATTTT.

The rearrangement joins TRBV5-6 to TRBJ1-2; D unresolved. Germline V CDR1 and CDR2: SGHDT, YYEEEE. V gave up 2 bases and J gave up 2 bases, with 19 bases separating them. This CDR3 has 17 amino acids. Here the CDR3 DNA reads TGTGCCAGCAGCTTCACCACGGTAGTACTCCCGAACTATGGCTACACCTTC. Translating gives CASSFTTVVLPNYGYTF. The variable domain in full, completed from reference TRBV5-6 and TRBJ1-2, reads DAGVTQSPTHLIKTRGQQVTLRCSPKSGHDTVSWYQQALGQGPQFIFQYYEEEERQRGNFPDRFSGHQFPNYSSELNVNALLLGDSALYLCASSFTTVVLPNYGYTFGSGTRLTVV.

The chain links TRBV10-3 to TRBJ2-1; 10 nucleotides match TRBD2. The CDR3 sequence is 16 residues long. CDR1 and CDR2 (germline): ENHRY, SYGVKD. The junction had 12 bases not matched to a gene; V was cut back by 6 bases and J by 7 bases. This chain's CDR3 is CAIRSSSSGGENEQFF. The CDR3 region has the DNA TGTGCCATCAGATCTTCGTCTAGCGGGGGAGAAAATGAGCAGTTCTTC.

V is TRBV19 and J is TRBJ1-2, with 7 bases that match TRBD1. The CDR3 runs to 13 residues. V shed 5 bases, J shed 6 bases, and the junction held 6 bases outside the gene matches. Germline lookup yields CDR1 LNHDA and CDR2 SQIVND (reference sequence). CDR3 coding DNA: TGTGCCAGTAGTGAGGGGGCGTTCGATGGCTACACCTTC. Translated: CASSEGAFDGYTF.

The CDR3, as DNA: TGTGCCATCAGTGTGACAGGGGGTGATTCACCCCTCCACTTT. Its translation is CAISVTGGDSPLHF. The genes are TRBV10-3 and TRBJ1-6; 9 nucleotides line up with TRBD1. CDR3 length equals 14 residues. The V gene's germline CDR1 is ENHRY and CDR2 SYGVKD. J lost 8 bases, V lost 4 bases, and 3 bases had no gene match.

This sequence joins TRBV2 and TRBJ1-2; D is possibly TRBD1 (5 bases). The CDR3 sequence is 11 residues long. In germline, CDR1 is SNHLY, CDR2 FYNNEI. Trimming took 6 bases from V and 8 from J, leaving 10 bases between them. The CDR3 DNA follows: TGTGCCAGCAGAGGGCAGGGAGGCTACACCTTC. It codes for CASRGQGGYTF.

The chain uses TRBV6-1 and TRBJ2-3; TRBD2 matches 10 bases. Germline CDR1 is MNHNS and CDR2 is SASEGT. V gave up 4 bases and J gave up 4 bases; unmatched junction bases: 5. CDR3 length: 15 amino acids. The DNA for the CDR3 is TGTGCCAGCAGTGGCTCTAGCGGGGGCCCAGATACGCAGTATTTT. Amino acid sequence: CASSGSSGGPDTQYF.

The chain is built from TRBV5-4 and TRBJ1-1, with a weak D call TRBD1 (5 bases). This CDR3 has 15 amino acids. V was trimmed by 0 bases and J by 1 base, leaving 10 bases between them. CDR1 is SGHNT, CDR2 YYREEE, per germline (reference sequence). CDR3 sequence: CASSLVGRENTEAFF. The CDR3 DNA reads TGTGCCAGCAGCTTGGTGGGCAGGGAGAACACTGAAGCTTTCTTT. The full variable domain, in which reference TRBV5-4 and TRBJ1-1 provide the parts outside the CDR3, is ETGVTQSPTHLIKTRGQQVTLRCSSQSGHNTVSWYQQALGQGPQFIFQYYREEENGRGNFPPRFSGLQFPNYSSELNVNALELDDSALYLCASSLVGRENTEAFFGQGTRLTVV.

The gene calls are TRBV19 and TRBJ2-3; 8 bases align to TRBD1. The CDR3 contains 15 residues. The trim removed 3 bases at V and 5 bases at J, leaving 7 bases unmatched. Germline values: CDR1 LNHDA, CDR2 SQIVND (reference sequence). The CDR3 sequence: CASSILIGTGDTQYF. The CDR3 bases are TGTGCCAGTAGTATTTTGATAGGGACAGGAGATACGCAGTATTTT.

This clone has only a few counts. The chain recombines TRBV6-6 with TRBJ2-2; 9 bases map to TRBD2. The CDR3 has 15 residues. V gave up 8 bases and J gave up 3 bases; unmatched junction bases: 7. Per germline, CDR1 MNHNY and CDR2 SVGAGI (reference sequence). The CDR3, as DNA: TGTGCCAGCCGCAGCGGGGGGTGGTACACCGGGGAGCTGTTTTTT. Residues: CASRSGGWYTGELFF.

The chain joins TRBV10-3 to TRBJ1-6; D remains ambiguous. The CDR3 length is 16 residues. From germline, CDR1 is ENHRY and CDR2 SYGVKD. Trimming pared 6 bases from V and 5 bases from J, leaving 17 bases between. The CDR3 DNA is TGTGCCATCAGCGAACCCCTAGCCGGACATAATTCACCCCTCCACTTT. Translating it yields CAISEPLAGHNSPLHF.

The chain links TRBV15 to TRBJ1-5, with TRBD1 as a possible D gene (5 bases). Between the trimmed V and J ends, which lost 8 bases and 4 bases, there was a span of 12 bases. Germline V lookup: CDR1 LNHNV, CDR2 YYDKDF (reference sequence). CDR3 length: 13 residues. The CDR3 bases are TGTGCCACCGGGGGGGGGAATAATCAGCCCCAGCATTTT. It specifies CATGGGNNQPQHF.

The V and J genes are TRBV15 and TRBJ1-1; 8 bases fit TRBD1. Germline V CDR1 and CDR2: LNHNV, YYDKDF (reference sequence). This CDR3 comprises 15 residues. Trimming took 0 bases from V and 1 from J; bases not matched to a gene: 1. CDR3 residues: CATSREGQGNTEAFF. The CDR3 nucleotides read TGTGCCACCAGCAGAGAAGGACAGGGGAACACTGAAGCTTTCTTT.

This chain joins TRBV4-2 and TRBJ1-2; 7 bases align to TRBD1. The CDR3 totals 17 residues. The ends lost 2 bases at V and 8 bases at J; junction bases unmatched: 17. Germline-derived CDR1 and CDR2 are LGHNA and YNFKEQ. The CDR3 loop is CASSQQTNRGPSEGYTF. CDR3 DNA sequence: TGTGCCAGCAGCCAACAAACAAACAGGGGTCCCTCGGAGGGCTACACCTTC.

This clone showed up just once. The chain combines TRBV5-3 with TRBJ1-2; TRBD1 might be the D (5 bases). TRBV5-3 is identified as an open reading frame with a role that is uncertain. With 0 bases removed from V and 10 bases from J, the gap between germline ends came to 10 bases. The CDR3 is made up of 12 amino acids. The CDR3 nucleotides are TGTGCCAGAAGCTTGGTGGGGGGGATCTACACCTTC. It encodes CARSLVGGIYTF.